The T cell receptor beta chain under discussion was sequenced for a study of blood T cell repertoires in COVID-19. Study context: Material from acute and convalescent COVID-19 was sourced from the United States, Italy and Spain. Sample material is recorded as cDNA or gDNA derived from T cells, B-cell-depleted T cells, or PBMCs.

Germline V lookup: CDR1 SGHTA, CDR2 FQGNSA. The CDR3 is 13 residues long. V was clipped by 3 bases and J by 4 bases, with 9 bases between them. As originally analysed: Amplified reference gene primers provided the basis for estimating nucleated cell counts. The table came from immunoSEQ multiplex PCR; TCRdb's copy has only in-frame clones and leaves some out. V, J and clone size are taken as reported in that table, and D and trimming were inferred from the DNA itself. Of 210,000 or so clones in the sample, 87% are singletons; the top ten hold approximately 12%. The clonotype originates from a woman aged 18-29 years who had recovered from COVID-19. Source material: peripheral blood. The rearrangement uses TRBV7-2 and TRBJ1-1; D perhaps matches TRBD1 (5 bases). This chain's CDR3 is CASSFRDSTEAFF. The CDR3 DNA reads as TGTGCCAGCAGCTTTCGAGACAGCACTGAAGCTTTCTTT.